This T cell receptor beta chain is drawn from a study of response to subunit inactivated influenza vaccine. In TCRdb, the RT-PCR reads were re-called with MiXCR into one record per CDR3 protein. The sample has around 570,000 distinct CDR3 sequences, approximately 11% seen once. Study findings and constraints: Few new T cells, the authors suggested, are recruited by each seasonal influenza vaccination.

The CDR3 sequence is 14 residues long. Trimming removed 5 bases from V and 1 base from J; junction bases left unmatched: 4. Germline V CDR1 and CDR2: SQVTM, ANQGSEA. A word on this clonotype: Its specificity is not known.

These data are also associated with another study on T cells expressing NK-cell markers. From that report: Template switching by 5'RACE with UMIs generated the TCR beta cDNA. Obtained from sorted CD3+CD56+NKG2C+, CD3+CD56+NKG2C- and CD3+CD56-NKG2C+ T cells were the TCR beta repertoires. Several of the experiments relied on an anti-gamma-delta TCR antibody so that only alpha-beta TCR T cells were sorted. Clarity on HCMV specificity was lacking for the expanded NKG2C+ T cell clones.

Material: PBMCs from blood, obtained on the day of vaccination. This TCR came from a man aged 50 to 59 who received an inactivated influenza vaccine. This chain uses TRBV29-1 with TRBJ2-1; 8 nucleotides line up with TRBD2. The CDR3: CSVLVAGSYNEQFF. For the CDR3, the DNA is TGCAGCGTTCTCGTAGCGGGGTCCTACAATGAGCAGTTCTTC.